This passage covers 22 T cell receptor beta chains from one sample sequenced in a study of brain T cells in children with intractable seizures. Repertoires were generated with immunoSEQ multiplex PCR, while TCRdb's copy carries only in-frame clones and drops some. The sample records 65,000 to 85,000 clones, 85% to 95% being singletons. The input for sequencing was peripheral blood, taken at surgery. These receptors all stem from a boy less than two years old with tuberous sclerosis and intractable seizures.

This chain connects TRBV19 to TRBJ1-1, with 9 bases identical to TRBD1. This CDR3 contains 16 residues. V lost 3 bases, J lost 1 base, and 6 bases stayed unmatched. Germline loops: CDR1 LNHDA, CDR2 SQIVND (reference sequence). CDR3 nucleotides: TGTGCCAGTAGTATGAATCTACAGGGGGCGAACACTGAAGCTTTCTTT. Translating it yields CASSMNLQGANTEAFF. The whole variable domain, remainder taken from reference TRBV19 and TRBJ1-1, is DGGITQSPKYLFRKEGQNVTLSCEQNLNHDAMYWYRQDPGQGLRLIYYSQIVNDFQKGDIAEGYSVSREKKESFPLTVTSAQKNPTAFYLCASSMNLQGANTEAFFGQGTRLTVV.

This chain uses TRBV9 with TRBJ1-1; D not resolved. CDR3 length equals 12 residues. Germline V gene sequence: CDR1 SGDLS, CDR2 YYNGEE. V lost 0 bases and J lost 14, with 14 bases in between. The CDR3 spells CASSVGSPAVFF. The DNA of the CDR3 is TGTGCCAGCAGCGTAGGATCACCAGCCGTGTTCTTT.

The DNA of the CDR3 is TGTGCCAGTAGTATACCGGGACGGATTAACACTGAAGCTTTCTTT. Translation: CASSIPGRINTEAFF. The chain links TRBV19 to TRBJ1-1, with D tentatively TRBD1 (5 bases). Trimming pared 2 bases from V and 2 bases from J, leaving 12 bases between. The CDR3 is made up of 15 amino acids. The germline gives CDR1 LNHDA, CDR2 SQIVND (reference sequence). The whole variable domain, remainder taken from reference TRBV19 and TRBJ1-1, is DGGITQSPKYLFRKEGQNVTLSCEQNLNHDAMYWYRQDPGQGLRLIYYSQIVNDFQKGDIAEGYSVSREKKESFPLTVTSAQKNPTAFYLCASSIPGRINTEAFFGQGTRLTVV.

This rearrangement joins TRBV11-2 to TRBJ2-1; the D call may be TRBD1 or TRBD2 (6 bases each). The CDR3 length is 16 residues. V was shortened by 2 bases and J by 3 bases, with 14 bases between the two germline ends. CDR1 SGHAT and CDR2 FQNNGV come from the germline V gene. The CDR3 loop is CASSLITGRSYNEQFF. The DNA for the CDR3 is TGTGCCAGCAGCTTAATAACAGGGAGGAGCTACAATGAGCAGTTCTTC.

V usage is TRBV5-1 and J usage is TRBJ2-2; 10 bases are a match to TRBD1. CDR1 SGHRS and CDR2 YFSETQ come from the germline V gene. The V and J ends lost 3 bases and 3 bases, in that order; junction bases with no gene match: 8. The CDR3 is 17 residues long. CDR3 sequence reads: CASSSRTGGFDTGELFF. The CDR3, as DNA: TGCGCCAGCAGCTCTCGGACAGGGGGATTCGACACCGGGGAGCTGTTTTTT. Based on the CDR3 plus reference TRBV5-1 and TRBJ2-2, the full variable domain is KAGVTQTPRYLIKTRGQQVTLSCSPISGHRSVSWYQQTPGQGLQFLFEYFSETQRNKGNFPGRFSGRQFSNSRSEMNVSTLELGDSALYLCASSSRTGGFDTGELFFGEGSRLTVL.

The CDR3 region is CASSDSASAYEQYF. Written as DNA, the CDR3 is TGCGCCAGCAGTGATTCGGCGAGCGCCTACGAGCAGTACTTC. V is TRBV10-1 and J is TRBJ2-7, with D hard to call. V was pared by 3 bases and J by 2 bases, with 11 bases between. This CDR3 is 14 amino acids long. In germline, CDR1 is WNHNN, CDR2 SYGVQD (reference sequence).

The V and J genes are TRBV2 and TRBJ2-2; no reliable D call. The CDR3 extends over 12 amino acids. Per the germline V gene, CDR1 is SNHLY and CDR2 is FYNNEI. V lost 5 bases, J lost 8 bases, and 9 bases lay in between. CDR3 amino acids: CASSPRRGELFF. Written as DNA, the CDR3 is TGTGCCAGCAGTCCTAGACGTGGGGAGCTGTTTTTT. The entire variable domain, with the rest obtained from reference TRBV2 and TRBJ2-2, is as follows: EPEVTQTPSHQVTQMGQEVILRCVPISNHLYFYWYRQILGQKVEFLVSFYNNEISEKSEIFDDQFSVERPDGSNFTLKIRSTKLEDSAMYFCASSPRRGELFFGEGSRLTVL.

CDR3 coding DNA: TGTGCCAGCAGTTACTACAGGGAGAACACCGGGGAGCTGTTTTTT. The encoded protein is CASSYYRENTGELFF. V gene TRBV6-5 combines with J gene TRBJ2-2, with a weak D call TRBD1 (6 bases). CDR1 and CDR2 from the germline V gene are MNHEY and SVGAGI. This CDR3 is built from 15 residues. V shed 1 base and J shed 1 base, with 7 bases lying between them.

The chain couples TRBV4-1 to TRBJ1-2; the match to TRBD1 covers 10 bases. The CDR3 has 19 residues. Germline lookup yields CDR1 MGHRA and CDR2 YSYEKL. Trimming cost V 1 base and J 1 base; bases outside gene matches: 12. The DNA for the CDR3 is TGCGCCAGCAGCCAAGTTTTTGACAGGGGGCGGGCGAATAACTATGGCTACACCTTC. Encoded protein: CASSQVFDRGRANNYGYTF.

V usage is TRBV4-2 and J usage is TRBJ1-1; D not certain. Trimming shortened V by 1 base and J by 0 bases, and 9 bases separated the two germline ends. This CDR3 has 15 residues. The germline V gene has CDR1 LGHNA and CDR2 YNFKEQ. Here the CDR3 DNA reads TGTGCCAGCAGCCAAGGGGATCTATTGAACACTGAAGCTTTCTTT. Translated, it gives CASSQGDLLNTEAFF.

There are a few counts of this clone. The V gene is TRBV2, the J gene TRBJ1-5; tentatively, D is TRBD1 (6 bases). Per the germline V gene, CDR1 is SNHLY and CDR2 is FYNNEI. This CDR3 is built from 13 residues. Between the trimmed V and J ends, which lost 7 bases and 7 bases, there was a span of 14 bases. The CDR3 loop reads CASTTGSGQPQHF. The DNA of the CDR3 is TGTGCCAGCACCACAGGGTCAGGACAGCCCCAGCATTTT. Full variable domain (outside the CDR3, taken from reference TRBV2 and TRBJ1-5): EPEVTQTPSHQVTQMGQEVILRCVPISNHLYFYWYRQILGQKVEFLVSFYNNEISEKSEIFDDQFSVERPDGSNFTLKIRSTKLEDSAMYFCASTTGSGQPQHFGDGTRLSIL.

V gene TRBV15 combines with J gene TRBJ1-1; D unresolved. CDR3 length equals 13 residues. The germline CDR1 and CDR2 sequences are LNHNV and YYDKDF (reference sequence). V dropped 0 bases and J dropped 7 bases, with 9 bases sitting between them. The CDR3 DNA is TGTGCCACCAGCAGAGATCCGACCGATGAAGCTTTCTTT. Protein: CATSRDPTDEAFF.

The chain has TRBV30 and TRBJ2-3, with D uncertain. Germline CDR1 reads GTSNPN; CDR2 reads SVGIG (reference sequence). CDR3 length: 13 amino acids. Between the trimmed V and J ends, which lost 0 bases and 8 bases, there was a span of 12 bases. The CDR3 protein is CAWSVTLRGTQYF. In nucleotides, the CDR3 is TGTGCCTGGAGTGTAACTCTGCGTGGTACGCAGTATTTT.

The genes are TRBV19 and TRBJ1-5; D unresolved. Germline values: CDR1 LNHDA, CDR2 SQIVND (reference sequence). Trimming took 3 bases from V and 6 from J, leaving 18 bases between them. This CDR3 is 16 amino acids long. This CDR3 is CASSIKPGNLGQPQHF. The CDR3, as DNA: TGTGCCAGTAGTATTAAGCCCGGGAACTTAGGTCAGCCCCAGCATTTT.

V is TRBV9 and J is TRBJ1-2; no definite D call. Trimming took off 4 bases at V and 2 bases at J, with 9 bases between the two ends. The CDR3 has 13 residues. Germline loops: CDR1 SGDLS, CDR2 YYNGEE. The chain's CDR3 is CASSSYSNYGYTF. The CDR3 nucleotides read TGTGCCAGCAGCTCCTACTCGAACTATGGCTACACCTTC.

The V call is TRBV2, the J call TRBJ2-7; TRBD2 matches at 12 bases. CDR1 and CDR2 from the germline V gene are SNHLY and FYNNEI. V was pared by 4 bases and J by 2 bases, with 6 bases of the junction left unmatched. The CDR3 spans 16 residues. CDR3 sequence reads: CASSGSRTSGTYEQYF. CDR3 nucleotide sequence: TGTGCCAGCAGTGGGTCCCGGACTAGCGGGACCTACGAGCAGTACTTC.

V is TRBV3-1 (or the pseudogene TRBV3-2) and J is TRBJ2-4; 12 bases map to TRBD2. This CDR3 has 19 amino acids. Unmatched junction bases numbered 11, after V lost 4 bases and J lost 1 base. Germline V CDR1 and CDR2: LGHDT, YNNKEL (reference sequence). The CDR3 reads CASSLTVLTSGGAKNIQYF. The CDR3, as DNA: TGTGCCAGCAGCCTTACCGTGTTGACTAGCGGGGGCGCCAAAAACATTCAGTACTTC.

The chain couples TRBV19 to TRBJ2-5; no reliable D call. The CDR3 runs 13 residues. Germline V lookup: CDR1 LNHDA, CDR2 SQIVND (reference sequence). The V end was cut by 7 bases, the J end by 4 bases, with 13 bases between. The CDR3 bases are TGTGCCAGTACCCATTTAGATGGAGAGACCCAGTACTTC. This sequence encodes CASTHLDGETQYF.

CDR3 nucleotides: TGTGCCAGCAGCTCCGGAGGCGGGATTAACTACGAGCAGTACTTC. Protein product: CASSSGGGINYEQYF. The rearrangement uses TRBV5-4 and TRBJ2-7; D might be TRBD2 (6 bases). The length of the CDR3 is 15 residues. V was clipped by 3 bases and J by 3 bases, with 16 bases between them. Germline CDR1 is SGHNT and CDR2 is YYREEE (reference sequence).

This chain uses TRBV19 with TRBJ1-6; 9 positions match TRBD1. CDR1 is LNHDA and CDR2 is SQIVND in the germline V gene (reference sequence). The J segment lost 0 bases and the V segment lost 3 bases, leaving 12 bases of the junction unmatched. This CDR3 comprises 20 residues. The CDR3 DNA reads as TGTGCCAGTAGTATCCGGGACAGGGTTCCTTCGAGCTCCTATAATTCACCCCTCCACTTT. It encodes CASSIRDRVPSSSYNSPLHF. Full variable domain (missing parts from reference TRBV19 and TRBJ1-6): DGGITQSPKYLFRKEGQNVTLSCEQNLNHDAMYWYRQDPGQGLRLIYYSQIVNDFQKGDIAEGYSVSREKKESFPLTVTSAQKNPTAFYLCASSIRDRVPSSSYNSPLHFGNGTRLTVT.

The chain couples TRBV15 to TRBJ2-5, with D perhaps matching TRBD1 or TRBD2 (7 bases each). Germline assignment: CDR1 LNHNV and CDR2 YYDKDF (reference sequence). The CDR3 covers 16 residues. V dropped 1 base and J dropped 4 bases, with 16 bases sitting between them. CDR3 nucleotides: TGTGCCACCAGCAGAGTCCCAGGGGGGGCAGGAGAGACCCAGTACTTC. It is translated as CATSRVPGGAGETQYF.

This clone was counted a few times. This sequence joins TRBV6-6 and TRBJ1-1; D unresolved. V was cut by 0 bases and J by 3 bases, with 5 bases left in between. The germline V gene has CDR1 MNHNY and CDR2 SVGAGI (reference sequence). The CDR3 loop spans 13 amino acids. CDR3 in amino acids: CASSYSPYTEAFF. The CDR3 DNA follows: TGTGCCAGCAGTTACTCTCCCTACACTGAAGCTTTCTTT.